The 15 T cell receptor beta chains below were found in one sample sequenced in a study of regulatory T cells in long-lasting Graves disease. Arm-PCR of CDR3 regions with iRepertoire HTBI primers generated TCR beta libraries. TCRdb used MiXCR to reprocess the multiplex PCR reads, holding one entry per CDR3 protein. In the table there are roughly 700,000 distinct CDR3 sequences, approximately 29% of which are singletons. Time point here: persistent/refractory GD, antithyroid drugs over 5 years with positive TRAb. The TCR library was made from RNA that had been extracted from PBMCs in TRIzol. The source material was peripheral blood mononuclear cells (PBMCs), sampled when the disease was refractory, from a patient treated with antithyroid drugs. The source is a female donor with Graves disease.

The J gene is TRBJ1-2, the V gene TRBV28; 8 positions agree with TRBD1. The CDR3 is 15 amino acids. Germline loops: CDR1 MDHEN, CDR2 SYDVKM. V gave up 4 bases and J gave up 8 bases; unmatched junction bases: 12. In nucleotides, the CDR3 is TGTGCCAGCAGTTACGGTCCAGGGGGCTTAGGAGGCTACACCTTC. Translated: CASSYGPGGLGGYTF.

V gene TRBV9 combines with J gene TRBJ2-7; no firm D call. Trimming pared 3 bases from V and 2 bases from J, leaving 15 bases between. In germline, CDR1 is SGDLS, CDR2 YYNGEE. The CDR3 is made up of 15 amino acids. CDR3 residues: CASSAENGFTYEQYF. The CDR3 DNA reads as TGTGCCAGCAGCGCGGAGAACGGATTTACCTACGAGCAGTACTTC.

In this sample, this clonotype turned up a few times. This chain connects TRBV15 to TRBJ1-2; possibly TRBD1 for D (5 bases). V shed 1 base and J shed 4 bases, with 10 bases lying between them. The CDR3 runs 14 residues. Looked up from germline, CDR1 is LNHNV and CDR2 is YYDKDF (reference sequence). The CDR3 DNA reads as TGTGCCACCAGCAGAGGTGAGGGGCTCTATGGCTACACCTTC. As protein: CATSRGEGLYGYTF.

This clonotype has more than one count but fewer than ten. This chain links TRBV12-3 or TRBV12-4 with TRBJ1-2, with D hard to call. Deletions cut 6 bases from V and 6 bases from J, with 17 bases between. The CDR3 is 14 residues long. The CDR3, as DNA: TGTGCCAGCAGCTTAACGCAGGCAGGCGATGGCTACACCTTC. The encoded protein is CASSLTQAGDGYTF.

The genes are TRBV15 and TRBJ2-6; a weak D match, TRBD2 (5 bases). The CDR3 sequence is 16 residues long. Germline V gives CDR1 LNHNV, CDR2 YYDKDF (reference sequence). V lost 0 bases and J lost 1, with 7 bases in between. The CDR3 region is CATSRDAGSGANVLTF. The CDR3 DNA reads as TGTGCCACCAGCAGAGACGCGGGTTCTGGGGCCAACGTCCTGACTTTC.

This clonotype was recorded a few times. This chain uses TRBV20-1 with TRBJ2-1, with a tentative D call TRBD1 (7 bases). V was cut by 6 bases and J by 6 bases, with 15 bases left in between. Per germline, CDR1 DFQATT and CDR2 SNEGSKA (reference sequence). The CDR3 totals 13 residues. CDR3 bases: TGCAGTGCCGGAAGTCAGGGGGGCAATGAGCAGTTCTTC. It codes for CSAGSQGGNEQFF.

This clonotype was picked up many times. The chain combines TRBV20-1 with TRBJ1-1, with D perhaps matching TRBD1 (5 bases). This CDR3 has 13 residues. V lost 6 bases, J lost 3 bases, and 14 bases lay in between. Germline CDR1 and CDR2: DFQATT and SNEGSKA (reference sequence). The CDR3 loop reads CSAPIARDTEAFF. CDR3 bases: TGCAGTGCCCCCATAGCCAGGGACACTGAAGCTTTCTTT.

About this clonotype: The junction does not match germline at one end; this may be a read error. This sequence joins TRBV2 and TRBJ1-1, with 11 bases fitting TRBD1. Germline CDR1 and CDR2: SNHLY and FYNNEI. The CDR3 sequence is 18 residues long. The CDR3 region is CANSENLSVGTGGTEAFF. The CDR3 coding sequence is TGTGCCAACAGTGAAAATCTTAGTGTGGGGACAGGGGGCACTGAAGCTTTCTTT.

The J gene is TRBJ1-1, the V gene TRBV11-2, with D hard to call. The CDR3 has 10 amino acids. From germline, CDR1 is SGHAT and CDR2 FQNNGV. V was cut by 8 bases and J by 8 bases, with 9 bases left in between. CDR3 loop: CASATREAFF. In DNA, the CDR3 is TGTGCCAGCGCCACCCGAGAAGCTTTCTTT. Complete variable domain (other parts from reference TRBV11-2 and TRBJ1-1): EAGVAQSPRYKIIEKRQSVAFWCNPISGHATLYWYQQILGQGPKLLIQFQNNGVVDDSQLPKDRFSAERLKGVDSTLKIQPAKLEDSAVYLCASATREAFFGQGTRLTVV.

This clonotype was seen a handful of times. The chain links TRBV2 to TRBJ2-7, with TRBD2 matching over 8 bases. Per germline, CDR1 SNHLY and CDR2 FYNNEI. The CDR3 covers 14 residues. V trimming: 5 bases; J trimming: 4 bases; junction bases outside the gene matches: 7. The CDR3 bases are TGTGCCAGCAGTTACATGGCGGGGGGATACGAGCAGTACTTC. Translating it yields CASSYMAGGYEQYF.

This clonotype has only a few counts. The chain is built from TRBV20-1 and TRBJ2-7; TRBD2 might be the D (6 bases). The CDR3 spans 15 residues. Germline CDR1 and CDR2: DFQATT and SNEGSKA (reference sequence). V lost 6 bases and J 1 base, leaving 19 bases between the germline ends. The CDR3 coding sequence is TGCAGTGCAGCCTTAGGGACTGGACGGTCCTACGAGCAGTACTTC. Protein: CSAALGTGRSYEQYF.

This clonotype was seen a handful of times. CDR3 nucleotide sequence: TGTGCCAGCAGCTTACGGGCAGGAATAGGCTACGAGCAGTACTTC. Its protein is CASSLRAGIGYEQYF. This chain connects TRBV7-3 to TRBJ2-7, with D unresolved. The CDR3 length is 15 residues. Trimming removed 2 bases from V and 3 bases from J, with 14 bases in between. CDR1 SGHTA and CDR2 FQGTGA come from the germline V gene.

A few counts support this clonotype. CDR3 DNA sequence: TGTGCCAGCAAAGACAGGGAAGACGAGCAGTACTTC. Its protein is CASKDREDEQYF. The V and J genes are TRBV6-1 and TRBJ2-7, with 7 nucleotides matching TRBD1. CDR1 and CDR2 from the germline V gene are MNHNS and SASEGT. There are 12 residues in the CDR3. Unmatched junction bases numbered 5, after V lost 7 bases and J lost 5 bases.

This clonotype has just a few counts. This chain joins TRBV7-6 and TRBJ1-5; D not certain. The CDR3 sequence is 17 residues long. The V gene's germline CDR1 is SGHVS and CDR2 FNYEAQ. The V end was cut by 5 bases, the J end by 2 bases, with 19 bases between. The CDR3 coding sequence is TGTGCCAGCAGCCCTAGGGTGGGTTTATCGGGCAATCAGCCCCAGCATTTT. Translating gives CASSPRVGLSGNQPQHF.

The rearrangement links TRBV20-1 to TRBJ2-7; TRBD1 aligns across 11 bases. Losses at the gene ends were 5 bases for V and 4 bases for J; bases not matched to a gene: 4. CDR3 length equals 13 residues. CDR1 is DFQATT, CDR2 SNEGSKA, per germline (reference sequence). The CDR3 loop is CSAAGTGGYEQYF. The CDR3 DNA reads TGCAGTGCTGCCGGGACAGGGGGTTACGAGCAGTACTTC.